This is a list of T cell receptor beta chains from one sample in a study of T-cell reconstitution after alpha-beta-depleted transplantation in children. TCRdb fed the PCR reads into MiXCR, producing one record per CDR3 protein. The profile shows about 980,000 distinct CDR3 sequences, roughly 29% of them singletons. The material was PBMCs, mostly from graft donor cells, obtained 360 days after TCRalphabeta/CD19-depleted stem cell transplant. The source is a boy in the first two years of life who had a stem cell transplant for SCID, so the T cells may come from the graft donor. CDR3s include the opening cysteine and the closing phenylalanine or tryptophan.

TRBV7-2,CASSFWRGPDTQYF
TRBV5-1,CASSLDRYAGEQYF
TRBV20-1,CSAPLGGSNQPQHF
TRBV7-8,CASNQGGWATEAFF
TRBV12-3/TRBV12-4,CASSPWERNEKLFF
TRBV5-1,CASSLTPGANVLTF
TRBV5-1,CASSYTGGSGNEQFF
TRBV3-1,CASSQPGGGNTIYF
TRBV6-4,CASSVAGGGNNEQFF
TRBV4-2,CASSRLSGTGELFF
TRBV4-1,CASSPSGTSANTQYF
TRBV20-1,CSARWTGSNQPQHF
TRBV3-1,CASSQDRGLLRETQYF
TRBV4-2,CASSQFRDEQFF
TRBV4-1,CASSRGTLGDTGELFF
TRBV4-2,CASSRPLDNEQFF
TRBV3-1,CASSQGDLNTEAFF
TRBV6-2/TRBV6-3,CASSASGRRVGYTF
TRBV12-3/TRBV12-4,CASRPGQLPKNIQYF
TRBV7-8,CASRPPGTSGETQYF
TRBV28,CASSPYSAGLLNEQYF
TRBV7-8,CASSPSGQPQETQYF
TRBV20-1,CSALWRQGPTDTQYF
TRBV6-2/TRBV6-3,CASSSGQPYRSNQPQHF
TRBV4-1,CASSQTGTGGTEAFF
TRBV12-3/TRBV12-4,CASKQQGITDTQYF
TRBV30,CAGLSPLSLYNEQFF
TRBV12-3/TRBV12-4,CASSPPGTQETQYF
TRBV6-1,CASSRGAINEQFF
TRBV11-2,CASSPVTGFPGELFF
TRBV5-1,CASSPPGAALHEQFF
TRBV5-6,CASTLGTGIYNEQFF
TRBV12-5,CASGGGSYNEQFF
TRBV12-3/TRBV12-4,CASSLPMTGKETQYF
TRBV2,CASSQSHTQYF
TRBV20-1,CSARAWTTDTQYF
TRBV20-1,CSARPMRGGTYEQYF
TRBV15,CATSRGAGGGIHEQYF
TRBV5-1,CASSYGQGRGNEQFF
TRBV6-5,CASSYGQHAYEQYF
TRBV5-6,CASSPEPRSNTEAFF
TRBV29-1,CSVELDRERQYF
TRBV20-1,CSASRASGGRSEQFF
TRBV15,CATSRDLGGGNTIYF
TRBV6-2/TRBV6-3,CASSYSLRADTQYF
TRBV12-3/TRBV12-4,CASSLELRTDTQYF
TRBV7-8,CASSLGLISSTDTQYF
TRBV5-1,CASSSAILGDPKNEQFF
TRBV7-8,CASSLHPGGYTF
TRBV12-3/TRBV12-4,CASSRKRTGRNYEQYF